The present TCR beta chain was sequenced within a study of blood T cell repertoires in COVID-19. The wider study: The cDNA or gDNA used as material had been derived from T cells, B-cell-depleted T cells, or PBMCs.

Per the germline V gene, CDR1 is GTSNPN and CDR2 is SVGIG (reference sequence). This CDR3 is built from 14 residues. Trimming took off 3 bases at V and 2 bases at J, with 13 bases between the two ends. Repertoires were generated with immunoSEQ multiplex PCR, while TCRdb's copy carries only in-frame clones and drops some. This table holds 200,000 to 250,000 clones, about 91% found once. This clone was recorded a few times. The specimen sequenced was PBMCs or T cells enriched from blood (not recorded which). The source of this sequence is a woman aged 45-59 years with acute COVID-19. This chain uses TRBV30 with TRBJ1-1; no clear D. DNA for the CDR3: TGTGCCTGGAGGGCCGTGGGCACCAACACTGAAGCTTTCTTT. Amino acid sequence: CAWRAVGTNTEAFF.